The 28 T cell receptor beta chains given below trace back to one sample, sequenced in a study of monozygotic twins with inflammatory bowel disease. TCRdb re-called the 5' RACE reads, yielding one record per CDR3 amino acid sequence without DNA. The table lists some 160,000 distinct CDR3 sequences. Sequenced: blood. Receptors were obtained from a human donor with ulcerative colitis or Crohn's disease, or a healthy co-twin of an affected twin (not recorded which).

The chain employs TRBV20-1 and TRBJ2-7. Germline assignment: CDR1 DFQATT and CDR2 SNEGSKA (reference sequence). This CDR3 region has 13 residues. The CDR3: CSARDRRDYEQYF.

The chain joins TRBV12-3 or TRBV12-4 to TRBJ2-4; TCRdb gives TRBD1 as the D gene, but with no DNA this cannot be confirmed. This CDR3 contains 14 residues. This CDR3 is CASSLTGGKNIQYF.

The J gene is TRBJ2-7, the V gene TRBV5-1. The CDR3 totals 14 residues. The germline CDR1 and CDR2 sequences are SGHRS and YFSETQ. CDR3 in amino acids: CASSLSVITYEQYF.

This rearrangement joins TRBV11-2 to TRBJ1-1. Germline V CDR1 and CDR2: SGHAT, FQNNGV. This CDR3 region has 15 residues. The CDR3 region is CASSPSPALYTEAFF.

The chain combines TRBV4-3 with TRBJ1-4; TCRdb names TRBD1, which stays unverified in the absence of DNA. Per the germline V gene, CDR1 is LGHNA and CDR2 is YSLEER. This CDR3 region has 16 residues. The CDR3 loop is CASSHGFGQGDEKLFF.

J is TRBJ2-7 and V is TRBV19; the TCRdb call, TRBD1, lacks DNA for checking. The germline V gene encodes CDR1 LNHDA and CDR2 SQIVND (reference sequence). The CDR3 spans 15 residues. The CDR3 region is CASSIGTGHDHEQYF.

The chain couples TRBV14 to TRBJ2-1; lacking DNA, the TRBD1 call made by TCRdb goes unchecked. The CDR3 is made up of 13 amino acids. Germline V lookup: CDR1 SGHDN, CDR2 FVKESK. CDR3 sequence reads: CASSRFPGGEQFF.

This sequence joins TRBV29-1 and TRBJ2-2; the D call from TCRdb, TRBD2, cannot be confirmed without DNA. The germline V gene has CDR1 SQVTM and CDR2 ANQGSEA. The CDR3 covers 15 residues. The CDR3 reads CSVEKPMGADGELFF.

The genes are TRBV12-3 or TRBV12-4 and TRBJ2-4; with no DNA, the TCRdb D assignment of TRBD1 cannot be verified. The CDR3 spans 14 residues. CDR3: CASSKGAGKNIQYF.

This chain links TRBV9 with TRBJ1-6; with no DNA, the TCRdb D assignment of TRBD1 cannot be verified. The CDR3 consists of 16 residues. The germline CDR1 and CDR2 sequences are SGDLS and YYNGEE. The CDR3 is CASSVGTVIGDSPLHF.

The J gene is TRBJ1-1, the V gene TRBV6-1. Germline V gene data show CDR1 as MNHNS and CDR2 as SASEGT. This CDR3 has 12 residues. The CDR3 is CASSFTESKAFF.

This chain connects TRBV14 to TRBJ2-2. Germline V gene lookup returns CDR1 SGHDN and CDR2 FVKESK. This CDR3 comprises 13 residues. The CDR3 is CASRNGVSGELFF.

The chain combines TRBV7-8 with TRBJ2-1; TCRdb returns TRBD1, unconfirmable since there is no DNA. CDR1 is SGHVS, CDR2 FQNEAQ, per germline. The CDR3 extends over 18 amino acids. CDR3 sequence reads: CASSLRGGQGKVFYEQFF.

This chain connects TRBV19 to TRBJ1-5; the D call of TRBD1 rests on TCRdb alone, since no DNA is present to check it. Germline V gene lookup returns CDR1 LNHDA and CDR2 SQIVND (reference sequence). The CDR3 is 14 residues long. The CDR3 region is CASKGTGGNQPQHF.

This chain uses TRBV5-1 with TRBJ2-7; TCRdb proposes TRBD1, but this gene call is untestable without DNA. The CDR3 covers 15 residues. Germline lookup yields CDR1 SGHRS and CDR2 YFSETQ. The CDR3 reads CASSPLGDSYYEQYF. The variable domain in full, completed from reference TRBV5-1 and TRBJ2-7, reads KAGVTQTPRYLIKTRGQQVTLSCSPISGHRSVSWYQQTPGQGLQFLFEYFSETQRNKGNFPGRFSGRQFSNSRSEMNVSTLELGDSALYLCASSPLGDSYYEQYFGPGTRLTVT.

V and J are TRBV19 and TRBJ1-5; the D call from TCRdb, TRBD1, cannot be confirmed without DNA. CDR3 size: 16 residues. Germline CDR1 LNHDA, CDR2 SQIVND (reference sequence). The CDR3 spells CASSHRQGVSNQPQHF.

The chain joins TRBV5-5 to TRBJ2-2. CDR1 SGHKS and CDR2 YYEKEE come from the germline V gene (reference sequence). The CDR3 extends over 15 amino acids. The CDR3 sequence: CASSSSATNTGELFF. Full variable domain (remainder filled in from reference TRBV5-5 and TRBJ2-2): DAGVTQSPTHLIKTRGQQVTLRCSPISGHKSVSWYQQVLGQGPQFIFQYYEKEERGRGNFPDRFSARQFPNYSSELNVNALLLGDSALYLCASSSSATNTGELFFGEGSRLTVL.

V gene TRBV5-1 combines with J gene TRBJ2-2; there is no DNA to check the TCRdb D call of TRBD2. Germline values: CDR1 SGHRS, CDR2 YFSETQ. CDR3 length equals 15 residues. The CDR3 loop reads CASSPLPSMVGELFF.

This chain uses TRBV5-1 with TRBJ1-2; TCRdb reports TRBD1, a call that lacks DNA to check it against. Germline CDR1 reads SGHRS; CDR2 reads YFSETQ. The CDR3 has 15 amino acids. The CDR3 here is CASSLVGTGGYGYTF. Combining the CDR3 with reference TRBV5-1 and TRBJ1-2 gives the whole variable domain KAGVTQTPRYLIKTRGQQVTLSCSPISGHRSVSWYQQTPGQGLQFLFEYFSETQRNKGNFPGRFSGRQFSNSRSEMNVSTLELGDSALYLCASSLVGTGGYGYTFGSGTRLTVV.

The V call is TRBV28, the J call TRBJ2-3; TCRdb returns TRBD2, unconfirmable since there is no DNA. CDR1 is MDHEN and CDR2 is SYDVKM in the germline V gene. This CDR3 spans 17 amino acids. CDR3 residues: CASSLSRTSGSRDTQYF.

The chain combines TRBV3-1 with TRBJ1-4; there is no DNA to check the TCRdb D call of TRBD1. The CDR3 loop spans 16 amino acids. Germline V CDR1 and CDR2: LGHDT, YNNKEL (reference sequence). This CDR3 is CASSQFTQGHNEKLFF.

This rearrangement joins TRBV25-1 to TRBJ2-2; TCRdb designates TRBD1, a call that cannot be tested without DNA. CDR3 length: 14 residues. Germline V gene lookup returns CDR1 MGHDK and CDR2 SYGVNS. The CDR3 sequence is CASRLQGSTGELFF.

This sequence joins TRBV18 and TRBJ2-2; TCRdb calls TRBD2, which cannot be checked without DNA. CDR1 and CDR2 (germline): KGHSH, LQKENI. The CDR3 has 15 amino acids. The CDR3 protein is CASSGSSGNTGELFF.

J is TRBJ2-7 and V is TRBV12-3 or TRBV12-4; TCRdb selects TRBD1, and the lack of DNA leaves this call unchecked. The CDR3 runs 16 residues. The CDR3 protein is CASSPGSTGVTYEQYF.

The chain is built from TRBV15 and TRBJ1-5; checking the TCRdb D call of TRBD1 is not possible without DNA. The germline gives CDR1 LNHNV, CDR2 YYDKDF (reference sequence). The CDR3 has 14 amino acids. This chain's CDR3 is CATSRGGAGQPQHF.

CDR3 region: CASSFSGIALNEQFF. V usage is TRBV5-1 and J usage is TRBJ2-1; without DNA, the TCRdb call of TRBD2 cannot be checked. The CDR3 extends over 15 amino acids. Germline CDR1 is SGHRS and CDR2 is YFSETQ.

The chain is built from TRBV10-3 and TRBJ2-1. CDR1 is ENHRY and CDR2 is SYGVKD in the germline V gene. This CDR3 has 12 amino acids. The CDR3 reads CAISEVRNEQFF.

The chain combines TRBV5-1 with TRBJ1-2; TCRdb reports TRBD1, a call that lacks DNA to check it against. This CDR3 region has 14 residues. CDR1 is SGHRS and CDR2 is YFSETQ in the germline V gene. This CDR3 is CASSLQGPQDGYTF.